The 19 T cell receptor beta chains in this list originate from one sample, sequenced in a study of shared clonotypes between healthy human individuals. Assay: immunoSEQ multiplex PCR; the TCRdb copy retains only in-frame clones and omits some. The data hold 450,000 to 650,000 clones, with just over 75% observed a single time. Sequenced sample: PBMCs. The receptors were gathered from a woman aged 35 to 49 in good health. Some clones in this sample may be carry-over from other donors' samples.

The chain combines TRBV12-5 with TRBJ2-1, with 10 bases that match TRBD2. The CDR3 loop spans 18 amino acids. The trim removed 1 base at V and 7 bases at J, leaving 13 bases unmatched. The germline gives CDR1 LGHNT, CDR2 FRNRAP. The CDR3 sequence is CASGLAPKAGGPENEQFF. The CDR3 nucleotides are TGTGCTAGTGGTTTGGCCCCCAAAGCGGGAGGGCCGGAGAATGAGCAGTTCTTC.

The chain joins TRBV18 to TRBJ2-7; 7 bases align to TRBD2. CDR1 is KGHSH and CDR2 is LQKENI in the germline V gene. The ends lost 3 bases at V and 2 bases at J; junction bases unmatched: 7. The CDR3 spans 15 residues. The CDR3 sequence: CASSPPTSDAYEQYF. The DNA of the CDR3 is TGTGCCAGCTCACCTCCCACTAGCGATGCCTACGAGCAGTACTTC.

In regard to this clone: The same CDR3 can be traced to other DNA sequences in this sample. This chain links TRBV29-1 with TRBJ1-1, with D uncertain. Per the germline V gene, CDR1 is SQVTM and CDR2 is ANQGSEA. The length of the CDR3 is 11 residues. Trimming took 3 bases from V and 5 from J, leaving 7 bases between them. The CDR3 coding sequence is TGCAGCGTTGACCGAGGGACTGAAGCTTTCTTT. As protein: CSVDRGTEAFF.

The J gene is TRBJ2-3, the V gene TRBV7-2; D is undetermined. Trimming left V 1 base short and J 4 bases short, with 6 bases between. The CDR3 extends over 13 amino acids. Germline CDR1 reads SGHTA; CDR2 reads FQGNSA. CDR3 sequence (DNA): TGTGCCAGCAGCTTAGTGTCCCCAGATACGCAGTATTTT. As protein: CASSLVSPDTQYF.

The CDR3 is CASSTPGLATDTQYF. CDR3 nucleotide sequence: TGTGCCAGCAGCACGCCGGGACTAGCGACAGATACGCAGTATTTT. This chain connects TRBV11-2 to TRBJ2-3; 10 bases are shared with TRBD2. This CDR3 has 15 amino acids. The V and J ends lost 5 bases and 3 bases, in that order; junction bases with no gene match: 5. Germline V gives CDR1 SGHAT, CDR2 FQNNGV.

The CDR3 DNA sequence: TGTGCCAGCAGCTTGCGCACGGGAGTGTCGGCCCAGCATTTT. Its translation is CASSLRTGVSAQHF. The genes are TRBV5-6 and TRBJ1-5; no clear D. Looked up from germline, CDR1 is SGHDT and CDR2 is YYEEEE. This CDR3 comprises 14 residues. Trimming removed 1 base at V and 11 bases at J, with 16 bases between.

The chain employs TRBV7-2 and TRBJ1-5; 10 nucleotides line up with TRBD1. Trimming cost V 4 bases and J 6 bases; bases outside gene matches: 3. The CDR3 consists of 14 residues. CDR1 is SGHTA and CDR2 is FQGNSA in the germline V gene. The CDR3 DNA is TGTGCCAGCAGCTCCGGACAGGGGGGTCAGCCCCAGCATTTT. Translated: CASSSGQGGQPQHF.

The chain carries TRBV28 and TRBJ2-1; the match to TRBD2 covers 7 bases. This CDR3 has 16 amino acids. Trimming cost V 1 base and J 7 bases; bases outside gene matches: 10. Germline CDR1 and CDR2: MDHEN and SYDVKM. This CDR3 reads CASSLSGGGLGNEQFF. The CDR3 DNA sequence: TGTGCCAGCAGTTTATCCGGGGGAGGGCTTGGTAATGAGCAGTTCTTC.

This sequence joins TRBV19 and TRBJ2-3; D is tentatively TRBD1 or TRBD2 (6 bases each). This CDR3 has 16 residues. Germline assignment: CDR1 LNHDA and CDR2 SQIVND (reference sequence). The V gene lost 4 bases and the J gene lost 0 bases, with 14 bases spanning the gap. CDR3 protein: CASSTRGHTSTDTQYF. The CDR3 coding sequence is TGTGCCAGTAGTACCCGGGGGCATACTAGCACAGATACGCAGTATTTT.

V and J are TRBV7-9 and TRBJ2-1; the match to TRBD2 covers 11 bases. Germline CDR1 and CDR2: SEHNR and FQNEAQ (reference sequence). J was trimmed by 7 bases and V by 5 bases; bases with no gene match: 10. The CDR3 loop spans 16 amino acids. The CDR3 loop reads CASSPPLAGVGNEQFF. CDR3 sequence (DNA): TGTGCCAGCAGCCCTCCACTAGCGGGAGTGGGGAATGAGCAGTTCTTC.

The chain uses TRBV30 and TRBJ2-5, with D possibly TRBD2 on 5 matching bases. CDR3 length equals 11 residues. The ends were cut back, 5 bases at V and 11 bases at J, with 15 bases in the middle. Germline CDR1 GTSNPN, CDR2 SVGIG (reference sequence). CDR3 DNA: TGTGCCTGGGGAGAGAGGGTTGAGCAGTACTTC. Translated, it gives CAWGERVEQYF.

The chain has TRBV28 and TRBJ1-2, with D possibly TRBD1 on 6 matching bases. Trimming shortened V by 0 bases and J by 6 bases, and 14 bases separated the two germline ends. The CDR3 sequence is 15 residues long. Germline CDR1 is MDHEN and CDR2 is SYDVKM. The CDR3 nucleotides are TGTGCCAGCAGTTTATGGGGGGGCCGGGACAATGGCTACACCTTC. This codes for CASSLWGGRDNGYTF.

This chain links TRBV6-5 with TRBJ2-2; D ambiguous. This CDR3 has 15 residues. V shed 4 bases and J shed 1 base, with 10 bases lying between them. Germline CDR1 is MNHEY and CDR2 is SVGAGI. The CDR3 loop is CASSSPWRNTGELFF. CDR3 sequence (DNA): TGTGCCAGCAGTTCCCCGTGGAGGAACACCGGGGAGCTGTTTTTT.

The chain combines TRBV11-2 with TRBJ2-7, with TRBD1 identical over 7 bases. J lost 3 bases, V lost 5 bases, and 10 bases had no gene match. Per the germline V gene, CDR1 is SGHAT and CDR2 is FQNNGV. The CDR3 consists of 15 residues. CDR3 DNA sequence: TGTGCCAGCAGCCCAAAGGCAGGGGGAGACTACGAGCAGTACTTC. Translating it yields CASSPKAGGDYEQYF.

This rearrangement joins TRBV2 to TRBJ2-5, with TRBD2 matching over 13 bases. Per germline, CDR1 SNHLY and CDR2 FYNNEI. The ends lost 7 bases at V and 5 bases at J; junction bases unmatched: 10. The CDR3 contains 16 residues. The CDR3 DNA reads TGTGCCAGCACCCCGGGACTAGCGGGATATCATGAGACCCAGTACTTC. It is translated as CASTPGLAGYHETQYF.

At least ten counts were recorded for this clone. The CDR3 region is CASRARGGVAREQFF. CDR3 DNA sequence: TGTGCCAGTAGGGCCCGAGGGGGGGTTGCGCGGGAGCAGTTCTTC. The V call is TRBV19, the J call TRBJ2-1, with a possible D match to TRBD2 (7 bases). This CDR3 comprises 15 residues. Germline values: CDR1 LNHDA, CDR2 SQIVND (reference sequence). The V and J ends lost 6 bases and 10 bases respectively, with 22 bases between them.

This clone showed up just a few times. It is likely a read error: a sequence one base away is far more abundant. This chain links TRBV29-1 with TRBJ1-1; TRBD1 is a possible D gene (5 bases). V gave up 7 bases and J gave up 1 base, with 16 bases separating them. In germline, CDR1 is SQVTM, CDR2 ANQGSEA. CDR3 length: 14 residues. The CDR3 is CSAASGASNTEAFF. The CDR3 bases are TGCAGCGCTGCCTCCGGGGCGTCGAACACTGAAGCTTTCTTT.

Only one count was recorded for this clone. The chain joins TRBV9 to TRBJ1-3; D not resolved. In germline, CDR1 is SGDLS, CDR2 YYNGEE. Trimming left V 2 bases short and J 0 bases short, with 12 bases between. CDR3 length equals 16 residues. The CDR3 region has the DNA TGTGCCAGCAGCGTCGGTGGTCTGCTCTCTGGAAACACCATATATTTT. Protein: CASSVGGLLSGNTIYF.

The CDR3 region is CASSAGLAADTQYF. CDR3 in DNA: TGCGCCAGCAGCGCCGGACTAGCGGCGGATACGCAGTATTTT. The chain uses TRBV5-1 and TRBJ2-3; 10 bases fit TRBD2. Germline values: CDR1 SGHRS, CDR2 YFSETQ. The CDR3 contains 14 residues. The V gene end was trimmed by 4 bases and the J gene end by 6 bases; junction bases not matched to a gene: 5.